What follows are 5 T cell receptor beta chains derived from one specimen sequenced in a study of beta chain features in type 1 diabetes. Findings and limits, study-wide: Moderate yet significant TCRB CDR3 shortening was seen in Type 1 diabetes patients in all four CD4+ subsets.

Expressed TCRB transcripts were sequenced, since all the RNA that had been isolated was reverse transcribed. Produced via immunoSEQ multiplex PCR; TCRdb's table is partial and in-frame only. The table has 600,000 to 700,000 clones, roughly 13% seen once. These receptors have no known antigen. Sequencing input: naive CD4+ T cells from blood. These receptors were taken from a man younger than 30 with type 1 diabetes.

The V and J genes are TRBV9 and TRBJ1-2; tentatively, D is TRBD1 (5 bases). Trimming removed 4 bases from V and 8 bases from J, with 18 bases in between. This CDR3 spans 14 amino acids. Germline V gene lookup returns CDR1 SGDLS and CDR2 YYNGEE. Written as DNA, the CDR3 is TGTGCCAGCAGCATACCGCCGGGACGTTGGGGCTACACCTTC. This translates into CASSIPPGRWGYTF.

This clone has only a few counts. The chain employs TRBV9 and TRBJ1-1, with D unclear. Trimming shortened V by 0 bases and J by 7 bases, and 13 bases separated the two germline ends. Germline loops: CDR1 SGDLS, CDR2 YYNGEE. The CDR3 runs 14 residues. This CDR3 reads CASSVGPDTFEAFF. For the CDR3, the DNA is TGTGCCAGCAGCGTAGGGCCCGACACGTTTGAAGCTTTCTTT.

CDR3 in DNA: TGTGCCAGCAGCGTAGGACAGATTAACTATGGCTACACCTTC. The encoded protein is CASSVGQINYGYTF. The chain recombines TRBV9 with TRBJ1-2, with a weak D call TRBD1 (5 bases). CDR1 is SGDLS and CDR2 is YYNGEE in the germline V gene. This CDR3 is 14 amino acids long. V was trimmed by 0 bases and J by 1 base, leaving 7 bases between them.

This clone was observed a few times. The chain links TRBV7-9 to TRBJ1-4, with D possibly being TRBD1 (6 bases). The CDR3 is 13 residues long. Trimming shortened V by 5 bases and J by 8 bases, and 12 bases separated the two germline ends. From germline, CDR1 is SEHNR and CDR2 FQNEAQ (reference sequence). In nucleotides, the CDR3 is TGTGCCAGCAGCCACAGGGATGGCGAAAAACTGTTTTTT. Translated, it gives CASSHRDGEKLFF.

This clone was counted only a few times. The chain links TRBV4-2 to TRBJ1-5; 10 bases line up with TRBD1. After removal of 1 base from V and 5 bases from J, the junction contained 11 bases not matched to a gene. The CDR3 is made up of 18 amino acids. Germline CDR1 reads LGHNA; CDR2 reads YNFKEQ. The CDR3 DNA follows: TGTGCCAGCAGCCAAGCCCAGGGACAGGGGTTGTTGTATCAGCCCCAGCATTTT. This encodes CASSQAQGQGLLYQPQHF.